Listed here are 3 T cell receptor beta chains from one sample, sequenced in a study of early T cells in non-severe SARS-CoV-2 infection (dated by TCRdb to about 2021). Library preparation was by 5' RACE. Sequencing used a NextSeq 500. TCRdb itself trimmed the public reads at Q25 with fastp, ran MiXCR and retained productive beta chains. All rows with the same CDR3 protein become a single entry with the most common DNA and genes. The sample data list tens of thousands of distinct CDR3 sequences, and roughly 6% of these were observed just once. 3.5% to 4.5% of the sample is taken by the ten largest. The sample here was whole blood, taken at baseline. The receptors shown here come from an adult who was a healthcare worker with PCR-confirmed SARS-CoV-2 infection or an uninfected control (not recorded which).

Of note for this clonotype: A clone one base away is much larger, so this may be a read error. The rearrangement joins TRBV5-1 to TRBJ2-5; 13 bases are a match to TRBD2. Looked up from germline, CDR1 is SGHRS and CDR2 is YFSETQ. The CDR3 consists of 18 residues. CDR3 DNA: TGCACCAGCAGCTTGGTGTTACTAGCGGGAGGGCCGGGTGAGACCCAGTACTTC. Its protein product is CTSSLVLLAGGPGETQYF. The full variable domain, its missing parts supplied by reference TRBV5-1 and TRBJ2-5, is KAGVTQTPRYLIKTRGQQVTLSCSPISGHRSVSWYQQTPGQGLQFLFEYFSETQRNKGNFPGRFSGRQFSNSRSEMNVSTLELGDSALYLCTSSLVLLAGGPGETQYFGPGTRLLVL.

In this sample, this clonotype turned up many times. The chain joins TRBV19 to TRBJ1-5; D gene ambiguous. This CDR3 is 13 amino acids long. V dropped 4 bases and J dropped 7 bases, with 11 bases sitting between them. Germline V gene data show CDR1 as LNHDA and CDR2 as SQIVND (reference sequence). DNA for the CDR3: TGTGCCAGTAGTAGTCCCGGGAACCAGCCCCAGCATTTT. It yields the protein CASSSPGNQPQHF.

This clonotype was seen ten or more times. The chain uses TRBV7-9 and TRBJ2-2; D unclear. This CDR3 contains 11 residues. The germline V gene has CDR1 SEHNR and CDR2 FQNEAQ (reference sequence). Trimming took 8 bases from V and 0 from J, leaving 1 base between them. The CDR3 region has the DNA TGTGCCAGCTCGAACACCGGGGAGCTGTTTTTT. Encoded protein: CASSNTGELFF.